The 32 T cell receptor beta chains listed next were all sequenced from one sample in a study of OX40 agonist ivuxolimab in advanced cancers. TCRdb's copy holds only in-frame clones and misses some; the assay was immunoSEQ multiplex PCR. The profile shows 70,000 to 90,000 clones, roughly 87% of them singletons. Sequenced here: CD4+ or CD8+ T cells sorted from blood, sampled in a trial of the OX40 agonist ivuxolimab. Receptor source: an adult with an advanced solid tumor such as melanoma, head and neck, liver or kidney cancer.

CDR3 in DNA: TGTGCCATCAGGCCCGACAGGGGGTGGGAGACCCAGTACTTC. It specifies CAIRPDRGWETQYF. V and J are TRBV10-3 and TRBJ2-5, with 9 bases that match TRBD1. Germline V gene sequence: CDR1 ENHRY, CDR2 SYGVKD. V lost 6 bases and J lost 5; bases outside the gene matches: 7. The CDR3 runs 14 residues.

CDR3 sequence (DNA): TGTGCCAGTACCATCGGACAGGGGGCCCTTCTTTCACCCCTCCACTTT. It specifies CASTIGQGALLSPLHF. The V gene is TRBV19, the J gene TRBJ1-6; 11 bases are shared with TRBD1. The CDR3 contains 16 residues. The germline CDR1 and CDR2 sequences are LNHDA and SQIVND (reference sequence). The trim removed 7 bases at V and 9 bases at J, leaving 11 bases unmatched.

CDR3 region: CASSPRLAKNIQYF. In nucleotides, the CDR3 is TGTGCCAGTAGCCCCCGACTAGCCAAAAACATTCAGTACTTC. This rearrangement joins TRBV19 to TRBJ2-4, with unresolved D. CDR3 length: 14 amino acids. V was trimmed by 6 bases and J by 0 bases, leaving 9 bases between them. Germline V gene sequence: CDR1 LNHDA, CDR2 SQIVND (reference sequence).

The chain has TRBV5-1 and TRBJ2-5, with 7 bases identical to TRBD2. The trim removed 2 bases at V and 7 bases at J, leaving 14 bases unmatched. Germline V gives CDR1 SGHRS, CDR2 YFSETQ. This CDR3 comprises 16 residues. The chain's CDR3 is CASSFDGTTQEGTQYF. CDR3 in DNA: TGCGCCAGCAGCTTTGACGGGACTACCCAAGAGGGGACCCAGTACTTC.

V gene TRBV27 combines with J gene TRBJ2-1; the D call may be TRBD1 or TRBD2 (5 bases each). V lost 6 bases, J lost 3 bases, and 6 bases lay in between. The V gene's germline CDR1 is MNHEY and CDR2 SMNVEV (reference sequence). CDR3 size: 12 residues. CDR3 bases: TGTGCCAGCAGGGGGGACTACAATGAGCAGTTCTTC. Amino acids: CASRGDYNEQFF.

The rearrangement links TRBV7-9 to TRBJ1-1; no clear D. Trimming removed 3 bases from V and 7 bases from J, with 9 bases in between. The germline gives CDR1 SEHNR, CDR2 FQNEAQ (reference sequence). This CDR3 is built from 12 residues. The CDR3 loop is CASSLAVGEAFF. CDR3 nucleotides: TGTGCCAGCAGCTTGGCGGTGGGTGAAGCTTTCTTT.

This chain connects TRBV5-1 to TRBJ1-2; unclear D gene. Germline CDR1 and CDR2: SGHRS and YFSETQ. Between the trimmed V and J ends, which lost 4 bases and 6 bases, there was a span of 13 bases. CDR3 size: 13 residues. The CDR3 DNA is TGCGCCAGCAGCCCGAACGGATTAGATGGCTACACCTTC. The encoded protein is CASSPNGLDGYTF.

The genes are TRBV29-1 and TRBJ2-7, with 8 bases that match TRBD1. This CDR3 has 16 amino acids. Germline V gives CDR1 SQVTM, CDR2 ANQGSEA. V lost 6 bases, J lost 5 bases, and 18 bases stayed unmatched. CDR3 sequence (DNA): TGCAGCGTAAGAACTCCCAAGGACAGGGCGACGGACGAGCAGTACTTC. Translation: CSVRTPKDRATDEQYF.

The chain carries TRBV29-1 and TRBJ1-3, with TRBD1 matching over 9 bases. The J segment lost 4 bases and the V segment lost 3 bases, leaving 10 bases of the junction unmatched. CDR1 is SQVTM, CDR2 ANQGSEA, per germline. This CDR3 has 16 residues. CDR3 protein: CSVEGTGGAAGNTIYF. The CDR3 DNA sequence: TGCAGCGTTGAGGGCACAGGGGGCGCCGCCGGAAACACCATATATTTT.

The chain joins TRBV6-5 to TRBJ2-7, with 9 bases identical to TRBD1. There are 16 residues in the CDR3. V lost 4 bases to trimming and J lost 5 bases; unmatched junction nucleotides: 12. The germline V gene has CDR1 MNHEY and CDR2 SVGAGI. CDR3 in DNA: TGTGCCAGCAGTTTAACTTCTCCGGGACAGGGACACGAGCAGTACTTC. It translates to CASSLTSPGQGHEQYF.

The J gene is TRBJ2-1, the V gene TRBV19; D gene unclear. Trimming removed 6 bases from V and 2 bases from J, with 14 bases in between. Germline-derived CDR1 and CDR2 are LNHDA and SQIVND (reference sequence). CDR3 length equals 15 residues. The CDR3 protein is CASSPSGLTYNEQFF. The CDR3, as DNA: TGTGCCAGTAGCCCATCCGGGTTAACCTACAATGAGCAGTTCTTC.

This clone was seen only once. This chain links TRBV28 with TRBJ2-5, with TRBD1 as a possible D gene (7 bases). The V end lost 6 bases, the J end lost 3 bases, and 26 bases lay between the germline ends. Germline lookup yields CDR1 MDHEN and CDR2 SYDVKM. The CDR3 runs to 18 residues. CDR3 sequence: CASSSQKGQGGYKETQYF. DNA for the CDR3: TGTGCCAGCAGCTCCCAAAAGGGGCAGGGGGGATACAAAGAGACCCAGTACTTC. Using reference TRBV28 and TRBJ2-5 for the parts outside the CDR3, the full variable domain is DVKVTQSSRYLVKRTGEKVFLECVQDMDHENMFWYRQDPGLGLRLIYFSYDVKMKEKGDIPEGYSVSREKKERFSLILESASTNQTSMYLCASSSQKGQGGYKETQYFGPGTRLLVL.

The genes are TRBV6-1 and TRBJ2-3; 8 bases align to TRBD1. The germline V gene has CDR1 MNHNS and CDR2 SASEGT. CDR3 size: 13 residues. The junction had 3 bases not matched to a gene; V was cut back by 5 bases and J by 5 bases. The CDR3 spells CASSNRGRDTQYF. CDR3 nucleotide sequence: TGTGCCAGCAGTAACAGGGGGAGAGATACGCAGTATTTT.

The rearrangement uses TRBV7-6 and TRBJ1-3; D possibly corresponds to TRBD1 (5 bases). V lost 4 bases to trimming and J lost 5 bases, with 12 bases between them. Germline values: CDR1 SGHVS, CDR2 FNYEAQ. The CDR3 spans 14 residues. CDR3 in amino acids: CASSSGVTRNTIYF. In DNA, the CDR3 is TGTGCCAGCAGCTCGGGGGTTACGAGAAACACCATATATTTT.

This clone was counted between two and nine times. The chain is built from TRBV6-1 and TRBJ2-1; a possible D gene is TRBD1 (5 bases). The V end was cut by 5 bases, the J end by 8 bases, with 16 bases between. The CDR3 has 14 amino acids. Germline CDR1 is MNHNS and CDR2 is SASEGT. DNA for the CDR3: TGTGCCAGCAGTACGATGGGGCGAGTGGATGAGCAGTTCTTC. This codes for CASSTMGRVDEQFF.

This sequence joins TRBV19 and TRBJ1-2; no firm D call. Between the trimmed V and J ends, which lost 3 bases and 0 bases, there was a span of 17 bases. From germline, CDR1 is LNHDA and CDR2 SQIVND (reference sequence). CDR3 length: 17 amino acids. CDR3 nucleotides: TGTGCCAGTAGTATGGGAGACGTCCTCCTAGCTAACTATGGCTACACCTTC. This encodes CASSMGDVLLANYGYTF. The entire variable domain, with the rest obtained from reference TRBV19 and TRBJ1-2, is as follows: DGGITQSPKYLFRKEGQNVTLSCEQNLNHDAMYWYRQDPGQGLRLIYYSQIVNDFQKGDIAEGYSVSREKKESFPLTVTSAQKNPTAFYLCASSMGDVLLANYGYTFGSGTRLTVV.

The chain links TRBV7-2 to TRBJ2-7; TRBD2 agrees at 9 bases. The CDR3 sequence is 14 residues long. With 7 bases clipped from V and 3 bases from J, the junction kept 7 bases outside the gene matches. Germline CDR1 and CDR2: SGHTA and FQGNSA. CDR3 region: CASTPSGTLYEQYF. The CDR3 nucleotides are TGTGCCAGCACGCCTAGCGGGACGCTCTACGAGCAGTACTTC.

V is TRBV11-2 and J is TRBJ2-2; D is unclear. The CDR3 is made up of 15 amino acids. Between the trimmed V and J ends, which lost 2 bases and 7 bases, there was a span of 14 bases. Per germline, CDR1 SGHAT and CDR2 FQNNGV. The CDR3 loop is CASSLSDRVHGELFF. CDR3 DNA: TGTGCCAGCAGCTTAAGTGATAGGGTTCACGGGGAGCTGTTTTTT.

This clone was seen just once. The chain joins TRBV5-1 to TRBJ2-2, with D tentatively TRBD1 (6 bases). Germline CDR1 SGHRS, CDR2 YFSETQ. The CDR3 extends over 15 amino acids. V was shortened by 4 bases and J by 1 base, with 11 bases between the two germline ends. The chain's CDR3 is CASSPRTVNTGELFF. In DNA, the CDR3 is TGCGCCAGCAGCCCCAGGACAGTGAACACCGGGGAGCTGTTTTTT.

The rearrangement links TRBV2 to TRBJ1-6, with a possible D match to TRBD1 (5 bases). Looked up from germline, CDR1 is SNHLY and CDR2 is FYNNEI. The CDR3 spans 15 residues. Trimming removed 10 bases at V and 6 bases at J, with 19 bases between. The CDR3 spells CATQPWGGGNSPLHF. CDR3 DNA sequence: TGTGCCACCCAGCCTTGGGGCGGGGGTAATTCACCCCTCCACTTT.

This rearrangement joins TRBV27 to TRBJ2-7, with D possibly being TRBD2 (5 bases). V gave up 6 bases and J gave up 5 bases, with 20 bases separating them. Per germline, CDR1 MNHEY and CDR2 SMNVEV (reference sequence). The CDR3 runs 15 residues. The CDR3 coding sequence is TGTGCCAGCAGCCTCTATCAAGGGAGATCGCACGAGCAGTACTTC. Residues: CASSLYQGRSHEQYF.

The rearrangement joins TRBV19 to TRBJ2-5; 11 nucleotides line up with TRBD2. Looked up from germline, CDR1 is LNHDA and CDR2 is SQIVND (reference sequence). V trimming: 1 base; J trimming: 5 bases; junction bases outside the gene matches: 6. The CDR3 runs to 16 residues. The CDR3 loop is CASSIGTSGRGETQYF. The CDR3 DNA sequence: TGTGCCAGTAGTATAGGCACTAGCGGGAGAGGTGAGACCCAGTACTTC.

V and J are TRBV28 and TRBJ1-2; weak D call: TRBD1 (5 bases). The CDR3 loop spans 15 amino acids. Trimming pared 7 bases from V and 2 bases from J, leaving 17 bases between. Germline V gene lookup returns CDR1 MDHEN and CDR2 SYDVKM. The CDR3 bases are TGTGCCAGCATTGCGCCGAGGGGCATCAACTATGGCTACACCTTC. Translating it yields CASIAPRGINYGYTF.

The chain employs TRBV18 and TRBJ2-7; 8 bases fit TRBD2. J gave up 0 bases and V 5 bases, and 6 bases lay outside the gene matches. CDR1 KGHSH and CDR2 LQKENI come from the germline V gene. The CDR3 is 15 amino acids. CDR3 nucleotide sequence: TGTGCCAGCTCAACCCGGACTAGCATCTCCTACGAGCAGTACTTC. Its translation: CASSTRTSISYEQYF.

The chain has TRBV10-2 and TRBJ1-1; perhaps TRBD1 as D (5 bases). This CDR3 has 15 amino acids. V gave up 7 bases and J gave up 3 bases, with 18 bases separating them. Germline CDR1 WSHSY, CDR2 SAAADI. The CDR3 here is CASIDPGPPDTEAFF. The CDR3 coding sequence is TGCGCCAGCATTGACCCGGGACCACCGGACACTGAAGCTTTCTTT.

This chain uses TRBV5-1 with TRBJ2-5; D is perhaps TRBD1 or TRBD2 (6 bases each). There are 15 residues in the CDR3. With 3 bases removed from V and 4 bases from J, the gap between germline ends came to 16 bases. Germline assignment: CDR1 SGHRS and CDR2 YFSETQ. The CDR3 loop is CASSSGHGGIETQYF. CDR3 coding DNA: TGCGCCAGCAGCTCGGGACACGGCGGGATAGAGACCCAGTACTTC.

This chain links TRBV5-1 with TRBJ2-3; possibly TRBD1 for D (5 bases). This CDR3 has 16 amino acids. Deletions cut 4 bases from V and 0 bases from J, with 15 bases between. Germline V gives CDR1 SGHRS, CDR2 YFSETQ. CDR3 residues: CASSQQVVGSTDTQYF. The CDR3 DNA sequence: TGCGCCAGCAGCCAACAGGTTGTGGGTAGCACAGATACGCAGTATTTT.

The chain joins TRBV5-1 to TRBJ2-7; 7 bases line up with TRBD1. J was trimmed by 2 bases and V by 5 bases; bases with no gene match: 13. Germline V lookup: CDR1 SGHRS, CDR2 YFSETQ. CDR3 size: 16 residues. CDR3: CASRVGYRDRAYEQYF. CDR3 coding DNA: TGCGCCAGCAGGGTCGGTTACCGGGACAGAGCCTACGAGCAGTACTTC.

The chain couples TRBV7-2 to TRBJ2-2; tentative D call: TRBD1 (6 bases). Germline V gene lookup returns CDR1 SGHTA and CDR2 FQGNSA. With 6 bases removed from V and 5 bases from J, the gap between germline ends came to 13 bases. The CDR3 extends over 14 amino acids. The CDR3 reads CASSRQVTTGELFF. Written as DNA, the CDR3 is TGTGCCAGCAGTCGACAGGTCACGACCGGGGAGCTGTTTTTT.

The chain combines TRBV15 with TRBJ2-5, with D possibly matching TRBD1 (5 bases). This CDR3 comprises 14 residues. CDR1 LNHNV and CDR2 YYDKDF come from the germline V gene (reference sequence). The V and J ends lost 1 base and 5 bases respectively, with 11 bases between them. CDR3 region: CATSRAGSRETQYF. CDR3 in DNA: TGTGCCACCAGCAGAGCAGGGTCCAGGGAGACCCAGTACTTC. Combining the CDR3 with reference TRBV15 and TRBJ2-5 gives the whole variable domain DAMVIQNPRYQVTQFGKPVTLSCSQTLNHNVMYWYQQKSSQAPKLLFHYYDKDFNNEADTPDNFQSRRPNTSFCFLDIRSPGLGDTAMYLCATSRAGSRETQYFGPGTRLLVL.

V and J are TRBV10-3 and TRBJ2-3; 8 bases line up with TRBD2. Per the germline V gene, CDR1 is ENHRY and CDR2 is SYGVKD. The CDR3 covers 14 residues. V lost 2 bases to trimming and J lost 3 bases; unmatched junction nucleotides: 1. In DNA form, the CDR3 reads TGTGCCATCAGTGAGGGCGGGGGGACAGATACGCAGTATTTT. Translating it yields CAISEGGGTDTQYF.

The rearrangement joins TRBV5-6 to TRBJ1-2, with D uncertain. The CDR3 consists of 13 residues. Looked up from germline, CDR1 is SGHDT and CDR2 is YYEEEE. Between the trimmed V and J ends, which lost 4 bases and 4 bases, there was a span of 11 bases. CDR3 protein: CASSLAGFYGYTF. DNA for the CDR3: TGTGCCAGCAGCCTTGCGGGGTTCTATGGCTACACCTTC.